The rows below give T cell receptor beta chains drawn from one sample of a study of T cells in tuberculosis. Only in-frame clones appear in the TCRdb table, and some are missing; sequencing was by immunoSEQ multiplex PCR. The sample lists 30,000 to 40,000 clones, 95% to 97% seen once, with roughly 5.7% in the top ten. Input material: PBMCs. The receptor set was obtained from a donor aged 10-35 years with latent tuberculosis or without tuberculosis infection. Each CDR3 is given with its conserved first and last residue. The D gene is left open where the match is weak. For some rows the clone size is stated as once, few or many, or as a class when expanded; others skip it.

d_call	v_call	clone_size	j_call	cdr3_aa	cdr3_nt
TRBD2	TRBV7-2	NA	TRBJ2-7	CASSVTLATYEQYF	TGTGCCAGCAGCGTAACACTAGCGACCTACGAGCAGTACTTC
NA	TRBV10-1	once	TRBJ2-7	CASLLTAAHRPYEQYF	TGCGCCAGCCTCCTCACGGCGGCCCACCGTCCCTACGAGCAGTACTTC
TRBD2	TRBV29-1	NA	TRBJ2-3	CSVPLAGVLDTQYF	TGCAGCGTTCCACTAGCGGGAGTTCTAGATACGCAGTATTTT
NA	TRBV21-1	NA	TRBJ2-2	CASSEPGQGTGELFF	TGTGCCAGCAGCGAGCCGGGACAGGGGACCGGGGAGCTGTTTTTT
NA	TRBV6-1	NA	TRBJ2-3	CASRLGSDTQYF	TGTGCCAGTAGACTAGGTAGCGATACGCAGTATTTT
TRBD1	TRBV12-5	NA	TRBJ2-3	CASGLFLGDRGPGDTQYF	TGTGCTAGTGGTTTGTTTTTAGGGGACAGGGGACCCGGGGATACGCAGTATTTT
NA	TRBV27	NA	TRBJ1-1	CASSLTTGTNTEAFF	TGTGCCAGCAGTCTCACCACAGGGACCAACACTGAAGCTTTCTTT
NA	TRBV4-2	NA	TRBJ1-3	CASSQVQGSSGNTIYF	TGTGCCAGCAGCCAAGTGCAGGGGAGCTCTGGAAACACCATATATTTT
NA	TRBV2	once	TRBJ2-2	CASRGGSGSGELFF	TGTGCCAGCAGGGGGGGTTCCGGGTCCGGGGAGCTGTTTTTT
NA	TRBV2	NA	TRBJ2-5	CASIAQGQETQYF	TGTGCCAGCATAGCTCAGGGTCAAGAGACCCAGTACTTC
TRBD1	TRBV2	NA	TRBJ2-7	CASRLRGRYEQYF	TGTGCCAGCAGACTGAGGGGGCGCTACGAGCAGTACTTC
NA	TRBV5-1	NA	TRBJ2-1	CASSPNPHPQGSSYNEQFF	TGCGCCAGCAGCCCGAACCCCCACCCACAGGGAAGCTCCTACAATGAGCAGTTCTTC
NA	TRBV2	NA	TRBJ1-4	CASSDDEKLFF	TGTGCCAGCAGTGACGATGAAAAACTGTTTTTT
NA	TRBV5-1	NA	TRBJ1-1	CASSLYDRINTEAFF	TGCGCCAGCAGCTTGTATGACAGAATTAACACTGAAGCTTTCTTT
NA	TRBV5-1	NA	TRBJ2-2	CASSPGQTNTGELFF	TGCGCCAGCAGCCCAGGACAGACGAACACCGGGGAGCTGTTTTTT
NA	TRBV5-5	NA	TRBJ1-5	CASSGGVGDQPQHF	TGTGCCAGCAGCGGCGGGGTGGGCGATCAGCCCCAGCATTTT
NA	TRBV7-2	NA	TRBJ2-7	CASSLNRAPSEQYF	TGTGCCAGCAGCTTGAACAGGGCCCCGTCCGAGCAGTACTTC
NA	TRBV25-1	NA	TRBJ1-3	CASSESGASGNTIYF	TGTGCCAGCAGTGAATCAGGGGCCTCTGGAAACACCATATATTTT
NA	TRBV27	NA	TRBJ1-1	CASGRGSSLNTEAFF	TGTGCCAGCGGGCGGGGCTCCTCCTTGAACACTGAAGCTTTCTTT
NA	TRBV5-6	NA	TRBJ2-1	CASSSLVPEQFF	TGTGCCAGCAGCTCCCTAGTTCCTGAGCAGTTCTTC
NA	TRBV7-8	NA	TRBJ1-1	CASSLVSTMNTEAFF	TGTGCCAGCAGCTTAGTGAGCACCATGAACACTGAAGCTTTCTTT
NA	TRBV9	NA	TRBJ2-1	CASSGGTLNEQFF	TGTGCCAGCAGCGGCGGGACTCTTAATGAGCAGTTCTTC
NA	TRBV2	NA	TRBJ2-7	CASETVLSYEQYF	TGTGCCAGCGAAACAGTTCTCTCCTACGAGCAGTACTTC
TRBD1	TRBV5-1	NA	TRBJ2-5	CASELGQARRTQYF	TGCGCCAGCGAACTGGGACAGGCTCGTCGGACCCAGTACTTC
NA	TRBV11-2	NA	TRBJ2-2	CASSLDPGSSKAGELFF	TGTGCCAGCAGCTTAGATCCCGGCTCTAGCAAGGCCGGGGAGCTGTTTTTT
TRBD2	TRBV11-3	NA	TRBJ2-7	CASSPPREGSPRSYEQYF	TGTGCCAGCAGCCCCCCAAGGGAGGGCTCCCCGCGCTCCTACGAGCAGTACTTC
NA	TRBV6-5	NA	TRBJ1-2	CASSYAGAYGYTF	TGTGCCAGCAGTTACGCAGGGGCCTATGGCTACACCTTC
TRBD1	TRBV4-1	NA	TRBJ1-5	CASSQGGQVNSNQPQHF	TGCGCCAGCAGCCAAGGGGGACAGGTGAATAGCAATCAGCCCCAGCATTTT
TRBD1	TRBV9	NA	TRBJ1-2	CASSGMGDRDRGAVNYGYTF	TGTGCCAGCAGCGGGATGGGCGACCGGGACAGGGGCGCGGTTAACTATGGCTACACCTTC
NA	TRBV2	NA	TRBJ2-5	CASSEQAGIKETQYF	TGTGCCAGCAGTGAACAGGCAGGAATCAAAGAGACCCAGTACTTC